A selection of T cell receptor beta chains follows, all from one sample in a study of blood T cell repertoires in COVID-19. Produced via immunoSEQ multiplex PCR; TCRdb's table is partial and in-frame only. This sample has about 190,000 clones; about 72% occur once, and the top ten carry roughly 17%. Sequencing used PBMCs or T cells enriched from blood (not recorded which). These receptors came from a woman aged 50 to 60 who had recovered from COVID-19. CDR3s include the opening cysteine and the closing phenylalanine or tryptophan. D genes are given only for firm matches. The size field is filled for only some rows; it gives once, few, many or a size class.

V	D	size	J	CDR3	DNA
TRBV18	NA	NA	TRBJ2-1	CASSPAVGSSYNEQFF	TGTGCCAGCTCACCAGCGGTTGGCAGCTCCTACAATGAGCAGTTCTTC
TRBV5-1	TRBD1	NA	TRBJ1-1	CASTRTGLNTEAFF	TGCGCCAGCACAAGGACAGGGCTTAACACTGAAGCTTTCTTT
TRBV18	TRBD2	NA	TRBJ2-5	CASSPSGDQETQYF	TGTGCCAGCTCGCCTAGCGGGGACCAAGAGACCCAGTACTTC
TRBV4-1	NA	NA	TRBJ1-1	CASSQDQRVGGGFNTEAFF	TGCGCCAGCAGCCAAGACCAGAGGGTGGGGGGTGGCTTTAACACTGAAGCTTTCTTT
TRBV14	NA	few	TRBJ1-2	CASSPERRINYGYTF	TGTGCCAGCAGCCCAGAAAGGAGGATTAACTATGGCTACACCTTC
TRBV29-1	TRBD1	NA	TRBJ2-7	CSVTGQGYYEQYF	TGCAGCGTGACGGGACAGGGCTACTACGAGCAGTACTTC
TRBV24-1	NA	NA	TRBJ2-3	CATSDLGQITDTQYF	TGTGCCACCAGTGATTTGGGGCAGATCACAGATACGCAGTATTTT
TRBV12-3/TRBV12-4	TRBD1	NA	TRBJ1-2	CASRDRARGGYTF	TGTGCCAGCAGGGACAGGGCTCGGGGTGGCTACACCTTC
TRBV5-1	NA	NA	TRBJ1-4	CASSLQGREGEKLFF	TGCGCCAGCAGCTTACAGGGAAGAGAGGGTGAAAAACTGTTTTTT
TRBV19	TRBD1	NA	TRBJ1-4	CASSILGTVGEKLFF	TGTGCCAGTAGTATCTTAGGGACAGTAGGTGAAAAACTGTTTTTT
TRBV7-2	TRBD1	NA	TRBJ2-3	CASSRTGVTTDTQYF	TGTGCCAGCAGCCGTACAGGGGTTACCACAGATACGCAGTATTTT
TRBV5-8	TRBD1	NA	TRBJ1-4	CASSTFGTGGEKLFF	TGTGCCAGCAGCACGTTTGGGACAGGGGGCGAAAAACTGTTTTTT
TRBV24-1	NA	few	TRBJ1-4	CATTGRVKLFF	TGTGCCACCACGGGGAGGGTGAAACTGTTTTTT
TRBV29-1	NA	NA	TRBJ2-1	CSVGQASYNEQFF	TGCAGCGTTGGACAGGCCAGCTACAATGAGCAGTTCTTC
TRBV7-2	NA	NA	TRBJ1-5	CASSLVSGGGYSNQPQHF	TGTGCCAGCAGCTTAGTGTCAGGTGGAGGTTACAGCAATCAGCCCCAGCATTTT
TRBV27	NA	NA	TRBJ2-7	CASSQRNLGYEQYF	TGTGCCAGCAGCCAGCGGAACTTAGGCTACGAGCAGTACTTC
TRBV6-5	NA	NA	TRBJ2-3	CASSYRRVGDTQYF	TGTGCCAGCAGTTACCGGCGGGTAGGAGATACGCAGTATTTT
TRBV4-1	TRBD2	few	TRBJ2-1	CASSQGPTRTSGRAVGSWLEFF	TGCGCCAGCAGCCAAGGCCCAACCCGGACTAGCGGGAGGGCCGTGGGCTCTTGGTTGGAGTTCTTC
TRBV5-5	TRBD1	once	TRBJ1-2	CASSLLGTGVWGYTF	TGTGCCAGCAGCTTGCTAGGGACAGGGGTATGGGGCTACACCTTC
TRBV6-5	NA	NA	TRBJ1-2	CASTLQGSGHYGYTF	TGTGCCAGCACCCTTCAGGGGAGTGGGCACTATGGCTACACCTTC
TRBV28	NA	NA	TRBJ2-1	CASLNAGGNNEQFF	TGTGCCAGCCTGAACGCGGGCGGGAACAATGAGCAGTTCTTC
TRBV5-4	NA	NA	TRBJ1-4	CASSPDTGGGEKLFF	TGTGCCAGCAGCCCCGACACGGGGGGTGGAGAAAAACTGTTTTTT
TRBV7-3	TRBD2	few	TRBJ2-7	CASSPTGTSGTTSYEQYF	TGTGCCAGCAGCCCAACCGGGACTAGCGGGACAACTTCCTACGAGCAGTACTTC
TRBV28	TRBD2	NA	TRBJ2-3	CASSPDGRPTDTQYF	TGTGCCAGCAGCCCTGACGGGAGGCCTACAGATACGCAGTATTTT
TRBV9	TRBD1	NA	TRBJ1-6	CASSVEGADNSPLHF	TGTGCCAGCAGCGTAGAGGGGGCCGATAATTCACCCCTCCACTTT
TRBV6-5	NA	once	TRBJ1-5	CASSREDQPQHF	TGTGCCAGCAGTCGGGAGGATCAGCCCCAGCATTTT
TRBV6-5	TRBD2	NA	TRBJ2-2	CASTGRDTGELFF	TGTGCCAGCACCGGGAGGGACACCGGGGAGCTGTTTTTT
TRBV18	NA	NA	TRBJ2-7	CASSPRPGATGEQYF	TGTGCCAGCTCACCAAGGCCAGGGGCGACGGGGGAGCAGTACTTC
TRBV7-9	NA	NA	TRBJ2-3	CASSSPEGPGLSTDTQYF	TGTGCCAGCAGCTCCCCCGAGGGGCCGGGACTTAGCACAGATACGCAGTATTTT